The clone carrying this TCR beta chain was recorded at least ten times. Its antigen is not known. Preparation of the TCRbeta library used unique molecular identifiers. One entry per CDR3 protein, called by TCRdb with MiXCR from the PCR reads. This sample has roughly 500,000 distinct CDR3 sequences, with roughly a tenth found just once. The source of the sample is a study of T-cell reconstitution after alpha-beta-depleted transplantation in children. Regarding the study as a whole: Surviving recipient cells, namely T cells and thymic progenitors, were the source of high day-60 TCRbeta diversity in some patients. Once a year had passed after transplant, T-cell counts and diversity came mostly from newly produced T cells. Expanded clones from the graft, numbering several hundred, reportedly supplied alpha-beta T cells about two months after transplant.

Germline CDR1 reads KGHDR; CDR2 reads SFDVKD. Trimming stripped 6 bases from V and 5 bases from J, with 10 bases between. The length of the CDR3 is 13 residues. The specimen was PBMCs, collected before TCRalphabeta/CD19-depleted stem cell transplant. The V and J genes are TRBV24-1 and TRBJ1-5; no definite D call. The source is a child younger than 10 with inherited bone marrow failure, due to receive a stem cell transplant. The CDR3 spells CATSLGPDQPQHF. DNA of the CDR3: TGTGCCACCAGTTTAGGCCCAGATCAGCCCCAGCATTTT.